This entry concerns a single T cell receptor (beta chain). In the study's own analysis: How many nucleated cells were present was estimated from reference gene primer amplification. The table came from immunoSEQ multiplex PCR; TCRdb's copy has only in-frame clones and leaves some out. The DNA was the basis for D and trimming; V, J and clone size are from that table. The sample has hundreds of thousands of clones; 75% to 90% are singletons. The sample comes from a study of blood T cell repertoires in COVID-19. Across the whole study: PBMCs, B-cell-depleted T cells, or T cells were the source of the cDNA or gDNA that made up the material.

V lost 9 bases, J lost 6 bases, and 10 bases stayed unmatched. This CDR3 comprises 14 residues. Per the germline V gene, CDR1 is MDHEN and CDR2 is SYDVKM. Sequenced: PBMCs or T cells enriched from blood (not recorded which). The clonotype was recovered from a man aged 18 to 29 who had recovered from COVID-19. This chain connects TRBV28 to TRBJ2-1; 8 bases are a match to TRBD1. In DNA form, the CDR3 reads TGTGCCAGTGCAGGAGGCAGGGGGCGCAATGAGCAGTTCTTC. It encodes CASAGGRGRNEQFF.